This T cell receptor beta chain originates from a study of CD8+ T cells in alopecia areata. General study findings and limits: Possibly as an HLA-related effect, TCR sharing across patients appeared less clear than in mice. Expanded CD8+ clones among the top 100, and scalp clonality, were significantly decreased by tofacitinib.

Described treatment: oral pan-JAK inhibitor, 5-10 mg twice daily. Collection of lesional scalp punch biopsies and peripheral blood was performed in alopecia areata patients. Reverse transcribed after extraction, RNA yielded cDNA as the sequencing template. Generated by immunoSEQ multiplex PCR, the TCRdb table keeps only in-frame clones and is missing some. The sample shows roughly 180,000 clones, 50% to 60% of them seen only once. J gave up 0 bases and V 2 bases, and 4 bases lay outside the gene matches. The CDR3 sequence is 15 residues long. The germline V gene encodes CDR1 MNHNY and CDR2 SVGAGI (reference sequence). In its sample, this clone was seen a few times. The target antigen is unknown.

The specimen comprised CD4+ T cells sorted from blood, sampled at week 4, from a patient treated with tofacitinib. This sequence joins TRBV6-6 and TRBJ2-7; 7 nucleotides match TRBD1. The TCR originated in a human donor with alopecia areata. For the CDR3, the DNA is TGTGCCAGCAGTTACAGGCAGGGGGTCTCCTACGAGCAGTACTTC. It is translated as CASSYRQGVSYEQYF.